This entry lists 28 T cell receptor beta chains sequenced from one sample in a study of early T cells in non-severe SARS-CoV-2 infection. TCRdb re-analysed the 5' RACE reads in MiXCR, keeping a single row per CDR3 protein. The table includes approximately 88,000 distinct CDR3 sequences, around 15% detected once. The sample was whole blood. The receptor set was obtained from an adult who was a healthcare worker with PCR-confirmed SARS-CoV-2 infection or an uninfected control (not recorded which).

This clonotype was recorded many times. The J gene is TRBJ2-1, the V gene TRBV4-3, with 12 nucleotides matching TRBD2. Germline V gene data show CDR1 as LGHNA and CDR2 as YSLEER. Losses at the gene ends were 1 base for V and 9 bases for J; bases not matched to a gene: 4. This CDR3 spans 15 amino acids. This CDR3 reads CASSQGGLAGTEQFF. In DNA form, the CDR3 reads TGCGCCAGCAGCCAAGGAGGACTAGCGGGGACTGAGCAGTTCTTC.

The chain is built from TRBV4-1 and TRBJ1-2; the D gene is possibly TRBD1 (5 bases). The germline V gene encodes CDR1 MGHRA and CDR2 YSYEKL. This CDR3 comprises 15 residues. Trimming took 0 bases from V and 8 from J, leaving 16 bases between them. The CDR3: CASSQDSGGSFGYTF. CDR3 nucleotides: TGCGCCAGCAGCCAAGATTCCGGGGGGAGCTTCGGCTACACCTTC.

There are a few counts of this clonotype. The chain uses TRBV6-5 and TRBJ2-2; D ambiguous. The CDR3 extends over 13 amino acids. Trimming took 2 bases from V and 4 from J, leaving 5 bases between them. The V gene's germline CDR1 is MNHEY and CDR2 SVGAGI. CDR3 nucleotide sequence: TGTGCCAGCAGTTACCACAGCACCGGGGAGCTGTTTTTT. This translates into CASSYHSTGELFF.

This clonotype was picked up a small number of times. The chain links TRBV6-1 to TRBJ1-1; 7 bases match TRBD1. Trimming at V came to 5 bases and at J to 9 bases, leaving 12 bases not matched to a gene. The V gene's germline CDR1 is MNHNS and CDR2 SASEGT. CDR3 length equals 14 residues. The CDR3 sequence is CASSTGQDRAKAFF. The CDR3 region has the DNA TGTGCCAGCAGTACGGGCCAAGACAGGGCTAAAGCTTTCTTT.

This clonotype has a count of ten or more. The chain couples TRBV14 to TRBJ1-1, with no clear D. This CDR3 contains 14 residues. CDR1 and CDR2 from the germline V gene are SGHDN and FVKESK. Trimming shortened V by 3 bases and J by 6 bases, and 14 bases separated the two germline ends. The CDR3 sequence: CASSHQAGSPEAFF. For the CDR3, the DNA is TGTGCCAGCAGCCATCAAGCGGGGAGCCCTGAAGCTTTCTTT.

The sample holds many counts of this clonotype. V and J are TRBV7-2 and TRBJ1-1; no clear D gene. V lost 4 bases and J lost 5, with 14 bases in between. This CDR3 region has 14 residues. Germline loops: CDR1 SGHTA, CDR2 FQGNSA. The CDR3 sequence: CASSWGELGTEAFF. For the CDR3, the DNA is TGTGCCAGCAGCTGGGGAGAATTAGGGACTGAAGCTTTCTTT.

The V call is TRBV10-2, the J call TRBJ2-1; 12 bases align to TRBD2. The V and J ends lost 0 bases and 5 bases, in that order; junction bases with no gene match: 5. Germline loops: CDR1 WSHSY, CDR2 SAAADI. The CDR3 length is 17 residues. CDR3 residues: CASSESIGLAGHNEQFF. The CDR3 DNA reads TGCGCCAGCAGTGAGTCGATTGGACTAGCGGGACACAATGAGCAGTTCTTC.

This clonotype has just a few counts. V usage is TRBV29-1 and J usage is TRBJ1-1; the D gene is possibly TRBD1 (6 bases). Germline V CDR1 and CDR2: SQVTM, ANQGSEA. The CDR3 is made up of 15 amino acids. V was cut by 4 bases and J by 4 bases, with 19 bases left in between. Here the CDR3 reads CSVVVGGARLTEAFF. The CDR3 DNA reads TGCAGCGTTGTTGTGGGGGGCGCGCGTCTCACTGAAGCTTTCTTT.

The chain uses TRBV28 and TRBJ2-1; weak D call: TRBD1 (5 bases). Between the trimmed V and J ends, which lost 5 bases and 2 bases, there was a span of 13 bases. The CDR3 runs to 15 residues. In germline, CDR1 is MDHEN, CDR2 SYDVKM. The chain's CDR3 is CASSPTGFTYNEQFF. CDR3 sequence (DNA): TGTGCCAGCAGTCCCACAGGTTTTACCTACAATGAGCAGTTCTTC.

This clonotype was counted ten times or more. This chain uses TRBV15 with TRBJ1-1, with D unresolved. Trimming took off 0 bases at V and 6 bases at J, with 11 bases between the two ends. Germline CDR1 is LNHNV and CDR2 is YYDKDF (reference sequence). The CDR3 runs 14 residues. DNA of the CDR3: TGTGCCACCAGCAGAGATAGAGTGCTATCTGAAGCTTTCTTT. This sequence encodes CATSRDRVLSEAFF.

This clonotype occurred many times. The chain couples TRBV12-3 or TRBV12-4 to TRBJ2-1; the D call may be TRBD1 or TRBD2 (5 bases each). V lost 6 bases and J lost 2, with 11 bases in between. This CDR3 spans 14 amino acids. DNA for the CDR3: TGTGCCAGCAGCCCCGGGACGGCCTACAATGAGCAGTTCTTC. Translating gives CASSPGTAYNEQFF.

The CDR3 sequence: CASSLASNTGELFF. CDR3 nucleotides: TGTGCCAGCAGCTTGGCTAGCAACACCGGGGAGCTGTTTTTT. This rearrangement joins TRBV11-2 to TRBJ2-2; tentatively, D is TRBD2 (5 bases). With 3 bases removed from V and 2 bases from J, the gap between germline ends came to 7 bases. The germline gives CDR1 SGHAT, CDR2 FQNNGV. The CDR3 totals 14 residues.

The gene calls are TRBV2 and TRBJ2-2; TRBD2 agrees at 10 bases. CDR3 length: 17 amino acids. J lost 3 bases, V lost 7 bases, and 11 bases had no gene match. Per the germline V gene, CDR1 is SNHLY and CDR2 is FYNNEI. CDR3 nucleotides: TGTGCCAGCACCGGGAAGGCTAGCGGGGGACACACCGGGGAGCTGTTTTTT. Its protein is CASTGKASGGHTGELFF. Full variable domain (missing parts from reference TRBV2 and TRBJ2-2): EPEVTQTPSHQVTQMGQEVILRCVPISNHLYFYWYRQILGQKVEFLVSFYNNEISEKSEIFDDQFSVERPDGSNFTLKIRSTKLEDSAMYFCASTGKASGGHTGELFFGEGSRLTVL.

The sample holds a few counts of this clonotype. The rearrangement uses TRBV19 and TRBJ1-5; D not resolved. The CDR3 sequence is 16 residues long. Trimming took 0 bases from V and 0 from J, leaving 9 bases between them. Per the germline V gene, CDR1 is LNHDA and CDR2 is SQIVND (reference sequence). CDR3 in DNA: TGTGCCAGTAGTATAGAGGGAAGGAATAGCAATCAGCCCCAGCATTTT. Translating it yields CASSIEGRNSNQPQHF. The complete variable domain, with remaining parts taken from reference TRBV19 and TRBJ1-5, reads DGGITQSPKYLFRKEGQNVTLSCEQNLNHDAMYWYRQDPGQGLRLIYYSQIVNDFQKGDIAEGYSVSREKKESFPLTVTSAQKNPTAFYLCASSIEGRNSNQPQHFGDGTRLSIL.

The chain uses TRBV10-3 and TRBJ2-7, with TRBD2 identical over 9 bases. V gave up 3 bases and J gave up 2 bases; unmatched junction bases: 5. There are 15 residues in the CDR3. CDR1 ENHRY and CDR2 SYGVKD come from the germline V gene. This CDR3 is CAISDATSGTYEQYF. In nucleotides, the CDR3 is TGTGCCATCAGTGATGCGACTAGCGGTACCTACGAGCAGTACTTC.

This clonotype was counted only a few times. CDR3 sequence (DNA): TGTGCCAGCAGCGTAGGAACGGCCTTCTCCTACGAGCAGTACTTC. This gives the protein CASSVGTAFSYEQYF. This chain connects TRBV9 to TRBJ2-7; D unresolved. V was trimmed by 0 bases and J by 0 bases, leaving 10 bases between them. Germline V gives CDR1 SGDLS, CDR2 YYNGEE. The CDR3 loop spans 15 amino acids.

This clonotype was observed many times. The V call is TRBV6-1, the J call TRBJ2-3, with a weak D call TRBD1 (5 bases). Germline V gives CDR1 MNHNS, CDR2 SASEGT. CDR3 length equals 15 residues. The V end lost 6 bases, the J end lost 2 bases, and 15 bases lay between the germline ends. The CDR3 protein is CASRRPGQNTDTQYF. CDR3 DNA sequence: TGTGCCAGCAGGAGGCCAGGGCAGAACACAGATACGCAGTATTTT.

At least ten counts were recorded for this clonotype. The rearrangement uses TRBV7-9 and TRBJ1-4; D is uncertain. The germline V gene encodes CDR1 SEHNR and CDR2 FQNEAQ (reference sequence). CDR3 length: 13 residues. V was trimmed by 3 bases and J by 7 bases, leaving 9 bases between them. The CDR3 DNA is TGTGCCAGCAGCTTTCTCGGGATTGAAAAACTGTTTTTT. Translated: CASSFLGIEKLFF.

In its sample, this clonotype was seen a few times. CDR3 nucleotides: TGTGCCAGCAGCAAAGGTGGCGGAAGCACAGATACGCAGTATTTT. Protein product: CASSKGGGSTDTQYF. This chain uses TRBV21-1 with TRBJ2-3. TRBV21-1 is designated a pseudogene. There are 15 residues in the CDR3.

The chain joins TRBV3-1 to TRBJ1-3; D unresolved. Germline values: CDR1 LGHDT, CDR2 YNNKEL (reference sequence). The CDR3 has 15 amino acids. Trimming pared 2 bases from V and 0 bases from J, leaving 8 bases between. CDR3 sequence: CASSQSGPSGNTIYF. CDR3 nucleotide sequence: TGTGCCAGCAGCCAATCAGGTCCCTCTGGAAACACCATATATTTT.

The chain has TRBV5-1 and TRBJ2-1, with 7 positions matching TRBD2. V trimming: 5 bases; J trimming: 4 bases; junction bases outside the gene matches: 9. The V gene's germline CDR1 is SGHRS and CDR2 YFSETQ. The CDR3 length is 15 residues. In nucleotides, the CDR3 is TGCGCCAGCAGGGCGACGGGACTACAATACAATGAGCAGTTCTTC. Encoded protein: CASRATGLQYNEQFF.

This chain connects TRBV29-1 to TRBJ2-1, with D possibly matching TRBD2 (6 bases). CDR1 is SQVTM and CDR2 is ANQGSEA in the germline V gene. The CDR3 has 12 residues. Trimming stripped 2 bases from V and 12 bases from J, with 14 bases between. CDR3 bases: TGCAGCGTTGAAAGCCCCGGGAGTCGGCAGTTCTTC. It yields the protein CSVESPGSRQFF.

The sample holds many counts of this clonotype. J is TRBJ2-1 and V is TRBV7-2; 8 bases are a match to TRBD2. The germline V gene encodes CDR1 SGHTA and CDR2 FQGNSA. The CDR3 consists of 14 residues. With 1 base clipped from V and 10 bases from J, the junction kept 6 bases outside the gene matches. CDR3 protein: CASSLGSAGAEQFF. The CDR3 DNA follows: TGTGCCAGCAGCTTAGGATCAGCGGGGGCCGAGCAGTTCTTC.

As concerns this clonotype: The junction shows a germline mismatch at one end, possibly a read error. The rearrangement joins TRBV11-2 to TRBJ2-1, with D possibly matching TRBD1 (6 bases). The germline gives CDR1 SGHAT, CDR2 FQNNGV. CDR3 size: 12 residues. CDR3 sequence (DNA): TGTGCCAGCAGCTTAGGACCGGGACAAATGATCTTC. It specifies CASSLGPGQMIF.

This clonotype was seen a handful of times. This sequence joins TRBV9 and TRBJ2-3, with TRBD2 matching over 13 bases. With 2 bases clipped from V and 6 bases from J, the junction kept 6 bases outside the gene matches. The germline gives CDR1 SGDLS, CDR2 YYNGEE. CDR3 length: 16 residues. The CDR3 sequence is CASSVGLAGVWDTQYF. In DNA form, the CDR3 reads TGTGCCAGCAGCGTCGGACTAGCGGGGGTGTGGGATACGCAGTATTTT.

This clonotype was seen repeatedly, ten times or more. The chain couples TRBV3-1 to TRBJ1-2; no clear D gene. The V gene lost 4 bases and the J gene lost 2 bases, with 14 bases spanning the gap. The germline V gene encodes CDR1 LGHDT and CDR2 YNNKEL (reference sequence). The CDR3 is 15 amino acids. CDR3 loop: CASSLFRGNNYGYTF. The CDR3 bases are TGTGCCAGCAGCCTATTTCGGGGAAACAACTATGGCTACACCTTC.

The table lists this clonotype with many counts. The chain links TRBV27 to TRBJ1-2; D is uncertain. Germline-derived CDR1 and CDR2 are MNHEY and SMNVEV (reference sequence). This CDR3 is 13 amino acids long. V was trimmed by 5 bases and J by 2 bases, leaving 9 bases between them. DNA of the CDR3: TGTGCCAGCAGTCCTGGACGGAACTATGGCTACACCTTC. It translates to CASSPGRNYGYTF.

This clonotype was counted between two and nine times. This CDR3 is CAWSPPGTDSNQPQHF. CDR3 nucleotides: TGTGCCTGGAGTCCCCCCGGGACGGATAGCAATCAGCCCCAGCATTTT. The chain carries TRBV30 and TRBJ1-5; TRBD1 is a possible D gene (5 bases). The CDR3 has 16 residues. Between the trimmed V and J ends, which lost 2 bases and 0 bases, there was a span of 14 bases. CDR1 is GTSNPN and CDR2 is SVGIG in the germline V gene (reference sequence).